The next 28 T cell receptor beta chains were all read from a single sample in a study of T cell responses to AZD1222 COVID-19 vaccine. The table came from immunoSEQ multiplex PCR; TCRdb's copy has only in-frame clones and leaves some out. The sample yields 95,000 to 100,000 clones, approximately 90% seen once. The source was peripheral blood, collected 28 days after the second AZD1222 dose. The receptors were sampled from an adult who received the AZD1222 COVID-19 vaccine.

CDR3 coding DNA: TGTGCCAGTAGTATAGCGGGCCAGCCCCAGCATTTT. This codes for CASSIAGQPQHF. The J gene is TRBJ1-5, the V gene TRBV19, with D unclear. Trimming took off 1 base at V and 7 bases at J, with 5 bases between the two ends. Germline values: CDR1 LNHDA, CDR2 SQIVND (reference sequence). The CDR3 has 12 residues.

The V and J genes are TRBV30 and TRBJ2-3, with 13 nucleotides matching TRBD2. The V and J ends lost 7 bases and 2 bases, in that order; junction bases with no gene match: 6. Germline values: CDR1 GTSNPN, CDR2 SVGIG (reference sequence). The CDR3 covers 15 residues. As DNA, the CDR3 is TGTGCCTCACGGACTAGCGGGAGAACCACAGATACGCAGTATTTT. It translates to CASRTSGRTTDTQYF.

The CDR3 is CASSPMTDSSYNEQFF. Written as DNA, the CDR3 is TGCGCCAGCAGCCCGATGACTGATTCCTCCTACAATGAGCAGTTCTTC. The chain joins TRBV5-1 to TRBJ2-1; no clear D gene. Germline CDR1 SGHRS, CDR2 YFSETQ. The V gene lost 4 bases and the J gene lost 0 bases, with 14 bases spanning the gap. The CDR3 covers 16 residues.

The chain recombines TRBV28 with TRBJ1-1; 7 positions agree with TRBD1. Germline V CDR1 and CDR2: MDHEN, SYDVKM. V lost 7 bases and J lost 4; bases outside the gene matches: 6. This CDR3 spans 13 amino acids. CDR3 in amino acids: CASKGALGTEAFF. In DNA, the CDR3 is TGTGCCAGCAAGGGGGCGCTGGGCACTGAAGCTTTCTTT.

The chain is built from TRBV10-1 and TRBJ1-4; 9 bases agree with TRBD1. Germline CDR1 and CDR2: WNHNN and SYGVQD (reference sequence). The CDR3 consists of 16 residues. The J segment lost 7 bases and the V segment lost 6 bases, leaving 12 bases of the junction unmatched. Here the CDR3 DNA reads TGCGCCAGCAGGGGTAGGTTGACAGGGGGGAGTGAAAAACTGTTTTTT. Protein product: CASRGRLTGGSEKLFF.

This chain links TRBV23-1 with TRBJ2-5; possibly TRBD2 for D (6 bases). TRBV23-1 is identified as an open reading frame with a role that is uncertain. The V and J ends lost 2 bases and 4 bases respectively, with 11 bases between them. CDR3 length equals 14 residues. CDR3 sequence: CASSQRGNLETQYF. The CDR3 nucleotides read TGCGCCAGCAGTCAACGGGGGAATTTAGAGACCCAGTACTTC.

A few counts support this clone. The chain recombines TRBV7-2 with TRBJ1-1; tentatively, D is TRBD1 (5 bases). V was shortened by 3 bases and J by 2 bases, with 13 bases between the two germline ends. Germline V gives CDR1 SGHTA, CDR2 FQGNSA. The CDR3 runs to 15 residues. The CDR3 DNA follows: TGTGCCAGCAGCTTTTGGGGCAACTTAAACACTGAAGCTTTCTTT. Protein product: CASSFWGNLNTEAFF.

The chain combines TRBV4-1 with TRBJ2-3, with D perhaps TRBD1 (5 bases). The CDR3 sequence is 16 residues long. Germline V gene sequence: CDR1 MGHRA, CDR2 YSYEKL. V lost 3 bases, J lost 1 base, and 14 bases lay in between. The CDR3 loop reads CASSHNLGVGTDTQYF. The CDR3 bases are TGCGCCAGCAGCCATAACCTAGGGGTCGGCACAGATACGCAGTATTTT.

The CDR3 bases are TGTGCCAGCAGCTTAGGGGCACCTAAGAGCCCCTACGAGCAGTACTTC. This encodes CASSLGAPKSPYEQYF. The chain links TRBV7-2 to TRBJ2-7; D uncertain. The CDR3 consists of 16 residues. Trimming removed 1 base at V and 2 bases at J, with 15 bases between. Looked up from germline, CDR1 is SGHTA and CDR2 is FQGNSA.

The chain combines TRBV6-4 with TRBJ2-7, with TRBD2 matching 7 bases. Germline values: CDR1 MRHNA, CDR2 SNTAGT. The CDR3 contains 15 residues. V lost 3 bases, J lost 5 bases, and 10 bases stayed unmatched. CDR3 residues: CASSEAAGVLDEQYF. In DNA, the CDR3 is TGTGCCAGCAGTGAGGCGGCGGGAGTTCTCGACGAGCAGTACTTC.

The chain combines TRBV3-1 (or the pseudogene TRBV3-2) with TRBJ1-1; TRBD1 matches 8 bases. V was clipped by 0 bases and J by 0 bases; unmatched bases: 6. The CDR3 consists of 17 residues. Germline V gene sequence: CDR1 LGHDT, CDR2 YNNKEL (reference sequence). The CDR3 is CASSQDHRTGMNTEAFF. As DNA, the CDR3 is TGTGCCAGCAGCCAAGATCACAGGACAGGGATGAACACTGAAGCTTTCTTT.

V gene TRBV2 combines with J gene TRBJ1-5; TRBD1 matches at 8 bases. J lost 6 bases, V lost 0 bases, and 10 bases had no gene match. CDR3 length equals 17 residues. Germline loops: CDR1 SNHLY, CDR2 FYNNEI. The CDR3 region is CASSEAPRTGKSQPQHF. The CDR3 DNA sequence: TGTGCCAGCAGTGAAGCGCCTCGGACAGGGAAAAGTCAGCCCCAGCATTTT.

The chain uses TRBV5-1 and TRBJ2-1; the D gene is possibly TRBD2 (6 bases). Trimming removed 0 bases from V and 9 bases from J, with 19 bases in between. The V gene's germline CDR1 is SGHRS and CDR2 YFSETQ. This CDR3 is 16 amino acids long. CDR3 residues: CASSLDPSANLGEQFF. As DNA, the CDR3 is TGCGCCAGCAGCTTGGACCCTAGCGCCAACCTCGGTGAGCAGTTCTTC.

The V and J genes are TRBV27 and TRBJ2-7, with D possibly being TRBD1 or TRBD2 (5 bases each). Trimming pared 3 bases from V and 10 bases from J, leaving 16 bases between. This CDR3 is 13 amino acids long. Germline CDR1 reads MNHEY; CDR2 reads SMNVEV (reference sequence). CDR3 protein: CASSFGTASGQYF. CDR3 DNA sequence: TGTGCCAGCAGTTTCGGGACGGCTTCCGGCCAGTACTTC.

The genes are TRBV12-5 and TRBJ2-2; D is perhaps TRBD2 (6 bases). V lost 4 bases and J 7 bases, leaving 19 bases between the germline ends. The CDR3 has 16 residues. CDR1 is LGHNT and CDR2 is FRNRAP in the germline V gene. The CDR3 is CASGSVRPGGVGELFF. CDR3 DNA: TGTGCTAGTGGTTCCGTTCGCCCTGGAGGGGTCGGGGAGCTGTTTTTT.

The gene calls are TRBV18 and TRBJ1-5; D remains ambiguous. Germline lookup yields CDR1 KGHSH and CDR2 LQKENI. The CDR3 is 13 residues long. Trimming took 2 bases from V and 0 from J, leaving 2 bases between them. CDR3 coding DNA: TGTGCCAGCTCACCAAATAGCAATCAGCCCCAGCATTTT. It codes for CASSPNSNQPQHF.

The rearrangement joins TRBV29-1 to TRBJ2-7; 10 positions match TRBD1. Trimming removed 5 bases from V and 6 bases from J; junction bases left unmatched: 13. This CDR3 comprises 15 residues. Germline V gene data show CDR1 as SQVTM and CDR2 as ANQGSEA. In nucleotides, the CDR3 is TGCAGCGTTCTATTATTATCGACAGGGGGCGGCGAGCAGTACTTC. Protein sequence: CSVLLLSTGGGEQYF.

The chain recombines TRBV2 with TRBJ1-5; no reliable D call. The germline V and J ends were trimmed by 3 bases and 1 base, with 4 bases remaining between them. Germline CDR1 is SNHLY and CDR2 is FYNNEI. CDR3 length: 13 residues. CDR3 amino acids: CASSDMSNQPQHF. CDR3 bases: TGTGCCAGCAGTGATATGAGCAATCAGCCCCAGCATTTT.

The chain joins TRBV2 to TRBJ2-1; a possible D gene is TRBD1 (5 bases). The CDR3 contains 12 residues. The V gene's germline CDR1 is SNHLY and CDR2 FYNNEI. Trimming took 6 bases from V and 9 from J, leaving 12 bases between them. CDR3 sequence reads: CASSGPRAEQFF. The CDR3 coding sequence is TGTGCCAGCAGCGGACCCAGGGCTGAGCAGTTCTTC.

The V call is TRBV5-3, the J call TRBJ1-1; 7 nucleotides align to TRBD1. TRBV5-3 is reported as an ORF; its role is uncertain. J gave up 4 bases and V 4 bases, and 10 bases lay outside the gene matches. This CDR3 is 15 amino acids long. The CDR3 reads CARSPADREGTEAFF. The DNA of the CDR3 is TGTGCCAGAAGCCCAGCCGACAGGGAGGGCACTGAAGCTTTCTTT.

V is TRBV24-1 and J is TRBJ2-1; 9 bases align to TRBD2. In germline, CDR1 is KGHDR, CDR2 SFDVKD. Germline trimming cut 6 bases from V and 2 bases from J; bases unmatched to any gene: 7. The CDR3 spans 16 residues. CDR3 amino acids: CATSQASGTTYNEQFF. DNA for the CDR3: TGTGCCACCAGTCAGGCTAGCGGGACGACCTACAATGAGCAGTTCTTC.

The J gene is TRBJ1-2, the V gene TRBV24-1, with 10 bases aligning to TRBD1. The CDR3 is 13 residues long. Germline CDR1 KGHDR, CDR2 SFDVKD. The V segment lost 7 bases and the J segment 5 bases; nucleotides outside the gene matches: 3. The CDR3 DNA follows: TGTGCCACCAGCGGACAGGGGGGGTATGGCTACACCTTC. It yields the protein CATSGQGGYGYTF.

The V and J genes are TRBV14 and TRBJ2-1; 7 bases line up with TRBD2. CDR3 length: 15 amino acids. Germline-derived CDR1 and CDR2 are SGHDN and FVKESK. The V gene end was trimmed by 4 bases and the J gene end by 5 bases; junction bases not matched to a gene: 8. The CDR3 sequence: CASSPPGRWNNEQFF. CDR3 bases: TGTGCCAGCAGCCCCCCCGGGAGGTGGAACAATGAGCAGTTCTTC.

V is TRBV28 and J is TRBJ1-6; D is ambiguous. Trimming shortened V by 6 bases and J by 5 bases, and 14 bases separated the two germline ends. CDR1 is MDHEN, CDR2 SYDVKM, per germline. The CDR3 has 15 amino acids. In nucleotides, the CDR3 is TGTGCCAGCAGCCCCTCCACATTGAATAATTCACCCCTCCACTTT. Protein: CASSPSTLNNSPLHF.

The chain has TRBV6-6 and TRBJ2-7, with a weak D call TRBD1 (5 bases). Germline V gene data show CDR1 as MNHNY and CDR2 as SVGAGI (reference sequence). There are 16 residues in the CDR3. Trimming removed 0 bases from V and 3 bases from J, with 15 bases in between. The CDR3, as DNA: TGTGCCAGCAGTTACTCGGCAGGGTCCTTTAGCTACGAGCAGTACTTC. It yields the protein CASSYSAGSFSYEQYF.

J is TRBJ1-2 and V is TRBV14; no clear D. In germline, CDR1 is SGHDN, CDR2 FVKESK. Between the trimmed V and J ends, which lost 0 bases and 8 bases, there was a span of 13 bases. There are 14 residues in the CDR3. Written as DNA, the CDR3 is TGTGCCAGCAGCCAAGAAGGACCACGCCGGGGCTACACCTTC. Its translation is CASSQEGPRRGYTF.

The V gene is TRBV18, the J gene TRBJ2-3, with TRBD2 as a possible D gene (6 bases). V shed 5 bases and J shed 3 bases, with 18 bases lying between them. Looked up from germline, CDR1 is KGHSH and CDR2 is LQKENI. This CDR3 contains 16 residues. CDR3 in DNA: TGTGCCAGCTCAGCCCTTCAGGGAGGTGGTACAGATACGCAGTATTTT. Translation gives CASSALQGGGTDTQYF.

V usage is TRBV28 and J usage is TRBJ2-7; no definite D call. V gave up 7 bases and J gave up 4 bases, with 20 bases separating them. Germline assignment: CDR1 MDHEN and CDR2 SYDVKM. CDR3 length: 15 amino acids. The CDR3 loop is CASISPSSPLYEQYF. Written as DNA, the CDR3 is TGTGCCAGCATTAGCCCTTCTTCCCCCCTATACGAGCAGTACTTC.